This T cell receptor beta chain was found in a study of blood T cell repertoires in COVID-19. Study details: Sites in the United States, Italy and Spain provided acute and convalescent COVID-19 samples.

The CDR3 has 15 residues. Trimming removed 4 bases at V and 2 bases at J, with 14 bases between. Germline-derived CDR1 and CDR2 are SGHDT and YYEEEE. This clone has more than one count but fewer than ten. Original processing methods: Counts of nucleated cells, estimated from reference gene primer amplification, were obtained. TCRdb's copy holds only in-frame clones and misses some; the assay was immunoSEQ multiplex PCR. That table is the source of V, J and clone size, and D and trimming were worked out from the DNA. The table records under 60,000 clones, around nine tenths of them present only once. The source material was peripheral blood. The V and J genes are TRBV5-6 and TRBJ2-3; D may be TRBD1 (6 bases). The receptor's source is a woman aged 80 or over with acute or convalescent COVID-19. The CDR3 DNA follows: TGTGCCAGCAGCCCAAGGGACACCTCCACAGATACGCAGTATTTT. Translating gives CASSPRDTSTDTQYF.